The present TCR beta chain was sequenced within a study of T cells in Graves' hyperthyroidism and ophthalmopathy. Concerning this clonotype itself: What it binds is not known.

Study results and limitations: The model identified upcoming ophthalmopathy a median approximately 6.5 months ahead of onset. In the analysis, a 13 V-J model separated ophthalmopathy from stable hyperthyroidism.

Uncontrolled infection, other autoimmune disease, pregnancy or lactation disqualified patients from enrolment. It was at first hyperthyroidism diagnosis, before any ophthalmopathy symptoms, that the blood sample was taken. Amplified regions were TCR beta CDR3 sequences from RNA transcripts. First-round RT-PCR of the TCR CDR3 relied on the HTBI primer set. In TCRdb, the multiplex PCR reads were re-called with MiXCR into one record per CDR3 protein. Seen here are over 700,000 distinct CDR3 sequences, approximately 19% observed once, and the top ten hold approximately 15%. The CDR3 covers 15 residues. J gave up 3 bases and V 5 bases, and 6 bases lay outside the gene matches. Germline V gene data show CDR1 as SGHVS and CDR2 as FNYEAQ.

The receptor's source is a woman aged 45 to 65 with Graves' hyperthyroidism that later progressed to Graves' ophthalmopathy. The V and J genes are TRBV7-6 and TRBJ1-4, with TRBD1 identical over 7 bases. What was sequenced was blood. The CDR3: CASSLLTGPNEKLFF. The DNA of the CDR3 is TGTGCCAGCAGCCTACTGACAGGGCCTAATGAAAAACTGTTTTTT.